The source of this T cell receptor beta chain is a study of blood T cell repertoires in COVID-19. About the study: Samples representing acute and convalescent COVID-19 were sourced from the United States, Italy and Spain. T cells, B-cell-depleted T cells, or PBMCs provided the cDNA or gDNA that served as material.

Original handling: Amplification of reference gene primers provided the estimated nucleated cell counts. The data were produced by immunoSEQ multiplex PCR, yet TCRdb's version contains in-frame clones alone and is incomplete. V, J and clone size are taken as reported in that table, and D and trimming were inferred from the DNA itself. The sample shows 200,000 or so clones, roughly 86% of them seen only once. Trimming took 0 bases from V and 3 from J, leaving 13 bases between them. Looked up from germline, CDR1 is SGHNT and CDR2 is YYREEE (reference sequence). The length of the CDR3 is 15 residues. The rearrangement joins TRBV5-4 to TRBJ2-7; D is unresolved. The clonotype comes from a woman aged 70 to 79 with active or convalescent COVID-19. Sequences were obtained from peripheral blood. CDR3 in DNA: TGTGCCAGCAGCTTGGGTCCCGCGCCGGTCTACGAGCAGTACTTC. This sequence encodes CASSLGPAPVYEQYF. The full variable domain, its missing parts supplied by reference TRBV5-4 and TRBJ2-7, is ETGVTQSPTHLIKTRGQQVTLRCSSQSGHNTVSWYQQALGQGPQFIFQYYREEENGRGNFPPRFSGLQFPNYSSELNVNALELDDSALYLCASSLGPAPVYEQYFGPGTRLTVT.